A selection of T cell receptor beta chains follows, all from one sample in a study of T cells in Graves' hyperthyroidism and ophthalmopathy. TCRdb recomputed calls from the multiplex PCR reads with MiXCR, one row per CDR3 protein. Among around 700,000 distinct CDR3 sequences listed, 18% were seen once. The specimen was blood. The receptors here all came from a woman in her forties or fifties with Graves' hyperthyroidism that later progressed to Graves' ophthalmopathy. Each CDR3 is given with its conserved first and last residue. D genes are given only for firm matches. Only some rows state a clone size, as once, few, many or a class for expanded clones.

j_call clone_size d_call v_call cdr3_nt cdr3_aa
TRBJ2-3 many - TRBV3-1 TGTGCCAGCAGCCAAGTCGGGAGATCTAGCACAGATACGCAGTATTTT CASSQVGRSSTDTQYF
TRBJ2-1 many TRBD1 TRBV6-1 TGTGCCAGCAGCTCCCGGGACAGGCAGTTCTTC CASSSRDRQFF
TRBJ1-1 many - TRBV18 TGTGCCAGCTCACGAGGTGGGCGGACTGAAGCTTTCTTT CASSRGGRTEAFF
TRBJ2-5 - TRBD2 TRBV5-1 TGCGCCAGCAGCTTGCCTAGCGGGGGACTCCAAGAGACCCAGTACTTC CASSLPSGGLQETQYF
TRBJ2-1 - TRBD1 TRBV9 TGTGCCAGCAGCGTTTGGGACAGGGGTTGGGATGAGCAGTTCTTC CASSVWDRGWDEQFF
TRBJ1-1 - - TRBV7-2 TGTGCCAGCAGCTTAGCGCCGTTATTGGGACCGCCTGAAGCTTTCTTT CASSLAPLLGPPEAFF
TRBJ2-1 few - TRBV9 TGTGCCAGCAGCGTAACGGGGACGGCGTGGTACAATGAGCAGTTCTTC CASSVTGTAWYNEQFF
TRBJ1-2 many TRBD1 TRBV5-8 TGTGCCAGCAACCCCTTTCAGGGGGCATTCTCTGGCTACACCTTC CASNPFQGAFSGYTF
TRBJ2-3 few TRBD2 TRBV6-1 TGTGCCAGCGGTAGCGGGGGGGTCACAGATACGCAGTATTTT CASGSGGVTDTQYF
TRBJ2-3 - TRBD2 TRBV3-1 TGTGCCAGCAGTCATCGACTAGCCCACTTTGAGGATACGCAGTATTTT CASSHRLAHFEDTQYF